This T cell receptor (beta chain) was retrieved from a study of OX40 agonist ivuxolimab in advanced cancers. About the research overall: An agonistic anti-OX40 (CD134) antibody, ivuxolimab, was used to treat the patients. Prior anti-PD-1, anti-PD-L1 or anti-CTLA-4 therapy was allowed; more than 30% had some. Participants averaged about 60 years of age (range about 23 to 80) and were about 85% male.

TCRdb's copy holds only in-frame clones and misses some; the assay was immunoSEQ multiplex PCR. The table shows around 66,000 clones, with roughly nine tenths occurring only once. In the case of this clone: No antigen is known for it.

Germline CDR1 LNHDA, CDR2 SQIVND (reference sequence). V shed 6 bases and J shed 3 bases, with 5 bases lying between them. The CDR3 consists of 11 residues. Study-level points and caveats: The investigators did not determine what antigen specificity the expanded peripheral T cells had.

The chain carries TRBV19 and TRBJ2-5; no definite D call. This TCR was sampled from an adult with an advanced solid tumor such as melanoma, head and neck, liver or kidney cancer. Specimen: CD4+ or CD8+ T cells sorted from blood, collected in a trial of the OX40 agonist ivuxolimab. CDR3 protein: CASSIKETQYF. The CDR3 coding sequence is TGTGCCAGTAGCATAAAAGAGACCCAGTACTTC.